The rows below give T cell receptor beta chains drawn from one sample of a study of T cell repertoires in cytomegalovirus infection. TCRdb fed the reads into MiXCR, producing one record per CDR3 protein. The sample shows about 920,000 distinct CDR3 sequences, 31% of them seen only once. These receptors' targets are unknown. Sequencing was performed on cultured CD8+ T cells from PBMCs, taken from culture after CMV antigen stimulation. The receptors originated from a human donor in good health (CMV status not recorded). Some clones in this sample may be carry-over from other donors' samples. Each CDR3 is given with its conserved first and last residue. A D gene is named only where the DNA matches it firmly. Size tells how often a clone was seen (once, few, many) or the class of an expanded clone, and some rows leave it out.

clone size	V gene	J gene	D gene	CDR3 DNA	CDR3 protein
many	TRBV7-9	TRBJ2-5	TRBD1	TGTGCCAGCAGCCCACGGGACAGGGAGCAAGAGACCCAGTACTTC	CASSPRDREQETQYF
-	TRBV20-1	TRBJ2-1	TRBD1	TGCAGTGCTTCCAACCCCGGGACAGGGTCCTACAATGAGCAGTTCTTC	CSASNPGTGSYNEQFF
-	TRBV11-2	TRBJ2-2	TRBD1	TGTGCCAGCAGCTTAGTAGAGGGACAGAGCACCGGGGAGCTGGTTTTT	CASSLVEGQSTGELVF
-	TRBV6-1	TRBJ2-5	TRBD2	TGTGCCAGCAGTGAAGGGGTTAGCGGGGGTGAGACCCAGTACTTC	CASSEGVSGGETQYF
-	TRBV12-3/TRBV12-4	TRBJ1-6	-	TGTGCCAGCAGTTTTATCCCGCGTACAATTAATTCACCCCTCCACTTT	CASSFIPRTINSPLHF
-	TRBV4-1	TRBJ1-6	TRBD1	TGCGCCAGCAGCCGAACACCGGGACAGGGTAATTCACCCCTCCACTTT	CASSRTPGQGNSPLHF
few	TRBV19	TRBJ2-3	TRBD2	TGTGCCAGTAGTATAGAGTGGGAGGGACCCACAGATACGCAGTATTTT	CASSIEWEGPTDTQYF
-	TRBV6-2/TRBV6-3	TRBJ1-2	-	TGTGCCAGCAGTTACTCGATCTCGGGCTATGGCTACACCTTC	CASSYSISGYGYTF
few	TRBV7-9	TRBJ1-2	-	TGTGCCAGCAGCCACTCGACAGGTGGGCTCCATTATGGCTACACCTTC	CASSHSTGGLHYGYTF
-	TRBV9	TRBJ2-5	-	TGTGCCAGCAGCGTGGGGCCAAAAGAAGTGGAGACCCAGTACTTC	CASSVGPKEVETQYF
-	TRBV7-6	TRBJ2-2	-	TGTGCCAGCAGCCTCCGGGCCTGGGGCACCGGGGAGCTGTTTTTT	CASSLRAWGTGELFF
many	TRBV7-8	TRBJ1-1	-	TGTGCCAGCAGCTTCTTCGCCGCAGGGGCCGCGAACACTGAAGCTTTCTTT	CASSFFAAGAANTEAFF
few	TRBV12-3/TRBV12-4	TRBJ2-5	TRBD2	TGTGCCAGCAGCTTTAGCGGGGGGGCCAGGGAGACCCAGTACTTC	CASSFSGGARETQYF
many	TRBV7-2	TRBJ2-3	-	TGTGCCAGCAGCTTCAACGGCTGGGCAGATACGCAGTATTTT	CASSFNGWADTQYF
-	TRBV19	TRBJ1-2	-	TGTGCCAGCCGTCTCGGGACTCTGGTGGACTATGGCTACACCTTC	CASRLGTLVDYGYTF
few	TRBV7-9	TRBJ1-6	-	TGTGCCAGCAGCTTCGGGCCCCCCTATAATTCACCCCTCCACTTT	CASSFGPPYNSPLHF
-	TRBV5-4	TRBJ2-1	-	TGTGCCAGCAGCGACCTAACCGGGACAATACACAATGAGCAGTTCTTC	CASSDLTGTIHNEQFF
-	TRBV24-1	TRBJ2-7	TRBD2	TGTGCCACCTCAAGCGGGACTACCCCCTACGAGCAGTACTTC	CATSSGTTPYEQYF
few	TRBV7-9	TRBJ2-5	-	TGTGCCAGCAGCCTTCCAGAGGGGGTCCAAGAGACCCAGTACTTC	CASSLPEGVQETQYF
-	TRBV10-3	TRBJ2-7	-	TGTGCCATCAGTGAGACGAGGACAGCCGAGCAGTACTTC	CAISETRTAEQYF
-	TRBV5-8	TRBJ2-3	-	TGTGCCAGCAGCTTGTGGGACGCGGGAGATACGCAGTATTTT	CASSLWDAGDTQYF
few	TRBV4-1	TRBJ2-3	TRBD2	TGCGCCAGCAGCATGACTAGCGGGGGGCCAGATACGCAGTATTTT	CASSMTSGGPDTQYF
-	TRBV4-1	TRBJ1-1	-	TGCGCCAGCAGCCAAGATGATATTATTGCCCGAGACATCGGAACTGAAGCTTTCTTT	CASSQDDIIARDIGTEAFF
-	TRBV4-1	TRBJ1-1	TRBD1	TGCGCCAGCAGCAGCCCCGGGACAGGTAACACTGAAGCTTTCTTT	CASSSPGTGNTEAFF
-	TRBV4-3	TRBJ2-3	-	TGCGCCAGCAGCCAAGATCACTCTACCGGGGGTACGCAGTATTTT	CASSQDHSTGGTQYF
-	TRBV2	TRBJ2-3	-	TGTGCCAGCAGTGAAGCCGTAGCCCTTCACACAGATACGCAGTATTTT	CASSEAVALHTDTQYF
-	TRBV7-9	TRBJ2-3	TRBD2	TGTGCCAGCAGCCCTCCGGCGGGGGGGCCGAGAATAGATACGCAGTATTTT	CASSPPAGGPRIDTQYF
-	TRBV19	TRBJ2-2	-	TGTGCCAGTACCACGCTGGGACGGAGGAACACCGGGGAGCTGTTTTTT	CASTTLGRRNTGELFF
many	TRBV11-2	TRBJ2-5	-	TGTGCCAGCAGCTTAGTAGGCGCGGAGAACTACCAAGAGACCCAGTACTTC	CASSLVGAENYQETQYF
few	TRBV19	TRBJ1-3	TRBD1	TGTGCCAGTAGTTCCTCGGGAAGACAGGGGTTCGGAAACACCATATATTTT	CASSSSGRQGFGNTIYF
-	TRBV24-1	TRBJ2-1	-	TGTGCCACCAGTGATTTCCTGGGGATTGATGACAATGAGCAGTTCTTC	CATSDFLGIDDNEQFF
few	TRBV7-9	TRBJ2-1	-	TGTGCCAGCAGCTTAGTAGATAGCCAGAATGAGCAGTTCTTC	CASSLVDSQNEQFF
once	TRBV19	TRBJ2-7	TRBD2	TGTGCCAGTAGCCCAGCGGGGCCCTCCTACGAGCAGTACTTC	CASSPAGPSYEQYF
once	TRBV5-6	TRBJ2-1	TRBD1	TGTGCCAGCAGCGCCATCGGGACAGGGAATTACAATGAGCAGTTCTTC	CASSAIGTGNYNEQFF
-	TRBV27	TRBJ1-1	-	TGTGCCAGCAGTTTAAGCGGCCCAAATGAAGCTTTCTTT	CASSLSGPNEAFF
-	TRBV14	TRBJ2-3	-	TGTGCCAGCAGCCAACGGCTTCGGAGAGATACGCAGTATTTT	CASSQRLRRDTQYF
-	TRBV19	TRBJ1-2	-	TGTGCCAGTAGTCCGGGGATGCCCGGTCCTTTCTATGGCTACACCTTC	CASSPGMPGPFYGYTF
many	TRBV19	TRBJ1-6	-	TGTGCCAGTAGTATGGAGTCTGAACTCTATAATTCACCCCTCCACTTT	CASSMESELYNSPLHF
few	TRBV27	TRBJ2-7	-	TGTGCCAGCAGTTTTAGAGGGTCTGGGACCTACGAGCAGTACTTC	CASSFRGSGTYEQYF
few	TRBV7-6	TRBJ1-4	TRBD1	TGTGCCAGCAGCGAGTGGGACAGCCCTAATGAAAAACTGTTTTTT	CASSEWDSPNEKLFF
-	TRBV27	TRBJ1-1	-	TGTGCCAGCGCCTCTGGGGGGGTAACTGAAGCTTTCTTT	CASASGGVTEAFF
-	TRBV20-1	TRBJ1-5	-	TGCAGTGCTACAGGACAGACACATAGCAATCAGCCCCAGCATTTT	CSATGQTHSNQPQHF
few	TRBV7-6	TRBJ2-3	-	TGTGCCAGCAGCCCCGGGACCCCAGGCGTTGGTACGCAGTATTTT	CASSPGTPGVGTQYF
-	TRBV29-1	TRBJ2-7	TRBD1	TGCAGCGTTAAAGGGACAGGTCCCTACGAGCAGTACTTC	CSVKGTGPYEQYF
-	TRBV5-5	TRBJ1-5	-	TGTGCCAGCAGCCCACTAACAGCGTATAATCAGCCCCAGCATTTT	CASSPLTAYNQPQHF